The table lists the clone carrying this T cell receptor (beta chain) with a count of one. As yet, its antigen is unknown. Germline CDR1 is SGHNT and CDR2 is YYREEE (reference sequence). The CDR3 is made up of 15 amino acids. V lost 2 bases to trimming and J lost 4 bases, with 13 bases between them. These data originate in a study of cytomegalovirus exposure and HLA in healthy donors. The PCR contained 60 Vbeta and 13 Jbeta primers. Assay: immunoSEQ multiplex PCR; the TCRdb copy retains only in-frame clones and omits some. The data show around 150,000 clones, with about 75% seen just once and roughly 7.8% held by the top ten. Findings and caveats of the study: Fewer N-insertions (relative to the roughly 700-donor mean) were reportedly seen in an Asian-associated ancestry cluster in a later analysis.

The chain couples TRBV5-4 to TRBJ2-1, with a possible D match to TRBD1 (7 bases). The sample was PBMCs. The source of this sequence is a middle-aged woman in good health and CMV-seropositive. In DNA, the CDR3 is TGTGCCAGCAGCTTTGGAGGGGGCGGGTACAATGAGCAGTTCTTC. Translated, it gives CASSFGGGGYNEQFF.